This TCR beta chain was sequenced during a study of blood T cell repertoires in COVID-19. The wider study: The analysed material was cDNA or gDNA that came from T cells, B-cell-depleted T cells, or PBMCs.

Here immunoSEQ multiplex PCR was the method, and the copy in TCRdb shows in-frame clones only, minus some. The sample has more than 95,000 clones; approximately 85% are singletons. Sequenced sample: peripheral blood. The clonotype originates from a woman older than 75 with COVID-19, enrolled during active disease.

The CDR3 coding sequence is TGTGCCAGCAGCCCTAGCGGACAGGGAAGCACAGATACGCAGTATTTT. This encodes CASSPSGQGSTDTQYF. The genes are TRBV9 and TRBJ2-3; tentative D call: TRBD1 (8 bases). Germline V CDR1 and CDR2: SGDLS, YYNGEE. V was cut by 4 bases and J by 0 bases, with 15 bases left in between. This CDR3 is 16 amino acids long.